The clone carrying this T cell receptor beta chain was observed many times. Its antigen remains unidentified. The data were taken from a study of T cells in Graves' hyperthyroidism and ophthalmopathy. For the study at large: Peripheral blood collection took place at initial diagnosis, before any treatment.

Template material for amplifying TCR beta CDR3 regions consisted of RNA transcripts. HTBI primers were employed in a first-round RT-PCR of the TCR CDR3. TCRdb re-analysed the multiplex PCR reads in MiXCR, keeping a single row per CDR3 protein. The sample includes 270,000 or so distinct CDR3 sequences, 12% to 15% of them seen just once. The V end was cut by 8 bases, the J end by 0 bases, with 8 bases between. Germline CDR1 is MDHEN and CDR2 is SYDVKM. The CDR3 covers 12 residues. Broader study findings: A 13 V-J signature model discriminated ophthalmopathy versus stable hyperthyroidism. In blood, most of the thyroid clonotypes expanded above 0.001 were also present.

Exclusions: uncontrolled infection, other autoimmune disease, pregnancy, lactation. The TCR originated in a woman aged 45-59 years with Graves' hyperthyroidism that later progressed to Graves' ophthalmopathy. Material for sequencing was blood. The chain joins TRBV28 to TRBJ2-7, with D tentatively TRBD2 (5 bases). The DNA of the CDR3 is TGTGCCAGCGAAACTAGCTCCTACGAGCAGTACTTC. Its protein product is CASETSSYEQYF.